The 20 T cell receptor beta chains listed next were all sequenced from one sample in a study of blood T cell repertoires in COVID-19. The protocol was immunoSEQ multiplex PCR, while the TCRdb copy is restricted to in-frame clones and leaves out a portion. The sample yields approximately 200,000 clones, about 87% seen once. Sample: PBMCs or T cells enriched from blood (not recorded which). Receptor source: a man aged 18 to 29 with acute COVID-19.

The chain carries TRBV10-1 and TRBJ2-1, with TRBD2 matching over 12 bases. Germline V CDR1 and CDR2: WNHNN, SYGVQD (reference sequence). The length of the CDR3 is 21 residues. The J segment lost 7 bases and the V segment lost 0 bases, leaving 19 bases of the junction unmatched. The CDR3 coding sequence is TGCGCCAGCAGTGAGTCCCACCGGGACAGGGACCTAGCGGGAGGGCCGAATGAGCAGTTCTTC. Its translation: CASSESHRDRDLAGGPNEQFF.

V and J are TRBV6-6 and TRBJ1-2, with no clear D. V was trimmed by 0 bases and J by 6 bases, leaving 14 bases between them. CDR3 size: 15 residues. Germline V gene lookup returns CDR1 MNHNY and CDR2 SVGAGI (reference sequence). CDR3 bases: TGTGCCAGCAGTTACTCGGTGGCTGCGGTTCATGGCTACACCTTC. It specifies CASSYSVAAVHGYTF.

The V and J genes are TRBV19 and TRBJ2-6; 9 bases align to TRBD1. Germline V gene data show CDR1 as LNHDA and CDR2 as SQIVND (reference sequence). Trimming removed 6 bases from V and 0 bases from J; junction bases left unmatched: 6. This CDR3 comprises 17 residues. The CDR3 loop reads CASRTGTGNSGANVLTF. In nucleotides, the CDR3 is TGTGCCAGTAGGACCGGGACAGGGAACTCTGGGGCCAACGTCCTGACTTTC.

CDR3 DNA sequence: TGTGCCAGCAGCGTGACAGGGTACAATGAGCAGTTCTTC. It encodes CASSVTGYNEQFF. V gene TRBV7-2 combines with J gene TRBJ2-1; TRBD1 agrees at 7 bases. In germline, CDR1 is SGHTA, CDR2 FQGNSA. The CDR3 consists of 13 residues. With V trimmed by 5 bases and J by 4 bases, 2 bases remained unmatched. The full variable domain, its missing parts supplied by reference TRBV7-2 and TRBJ2-1, is GAGVSQSPSNKVTEKGKDVELRCDPISGHTALYWYRQSLGQGLEFLIYFQGNSAPDKSGLPSDRFSAERTGGSVSTLTIQRTQQEDSAVYLCASSVTGYNEQFFGPGTRLTVL.

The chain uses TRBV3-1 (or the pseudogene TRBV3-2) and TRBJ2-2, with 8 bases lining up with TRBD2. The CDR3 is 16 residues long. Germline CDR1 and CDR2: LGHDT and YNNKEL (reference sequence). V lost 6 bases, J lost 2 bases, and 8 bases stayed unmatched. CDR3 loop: CASRAVSGTNTGELFF. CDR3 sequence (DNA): TGTGCCAGCAGGGCCGTTAGCGGGACAAACACCGGGGAGCTGTTTTTT.

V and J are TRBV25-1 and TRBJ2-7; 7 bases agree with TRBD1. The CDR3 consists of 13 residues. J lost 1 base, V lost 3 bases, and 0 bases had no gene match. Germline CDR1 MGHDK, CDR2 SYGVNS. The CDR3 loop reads CASSDRGSYEQYF. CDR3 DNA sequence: TGTGCCAGCAGTGACAGGGGGTCCTACGAGCAGTACTTC.

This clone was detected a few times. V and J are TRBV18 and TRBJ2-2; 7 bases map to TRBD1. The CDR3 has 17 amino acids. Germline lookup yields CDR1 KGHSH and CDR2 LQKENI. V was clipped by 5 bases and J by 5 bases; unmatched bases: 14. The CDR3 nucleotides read TGTGCCAGCTCATCCGGGACAGCCGCACTTCGGACCGGGGAGCTGTTTTTT. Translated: CASSSGTAALRTGELFF. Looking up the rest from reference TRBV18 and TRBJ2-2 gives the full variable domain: NAGVMQNPRHLVRRRGQEARLRCSPMKGHSHVYWYRQLPEEGLKFMVYLQKENIIDESGMPKERFSAEFPKEGPSILRIQQVVRGDSAAYFCASSSGTAALRTGELFFGEGSRLTVL.

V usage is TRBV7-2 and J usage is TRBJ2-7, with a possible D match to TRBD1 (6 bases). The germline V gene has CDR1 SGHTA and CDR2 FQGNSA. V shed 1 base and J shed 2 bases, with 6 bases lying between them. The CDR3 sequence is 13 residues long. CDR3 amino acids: CASSLDRAYEQYF. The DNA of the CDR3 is TGTGCCAGCAGCTTAGACAGGGCCTACGAGCAGTACTTC.

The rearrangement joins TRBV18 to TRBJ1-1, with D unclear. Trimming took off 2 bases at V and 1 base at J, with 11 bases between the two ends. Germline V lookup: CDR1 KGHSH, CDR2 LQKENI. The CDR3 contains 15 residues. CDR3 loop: CASSPSTGGNTEAFF. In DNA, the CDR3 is TGTGCCAGCTCACCAAGTACCGGTGGGAACACTGAAGCTTTCTTT.

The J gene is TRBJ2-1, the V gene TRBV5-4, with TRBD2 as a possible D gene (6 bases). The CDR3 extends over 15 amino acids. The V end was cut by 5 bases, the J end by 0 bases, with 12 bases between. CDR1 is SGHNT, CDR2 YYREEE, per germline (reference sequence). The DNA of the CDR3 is TGTGCCAGCAGTCCGGACGGGAGCTCCTACAATGAGCAGTTCTTC. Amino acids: CASSPDGSSYNEQFF.

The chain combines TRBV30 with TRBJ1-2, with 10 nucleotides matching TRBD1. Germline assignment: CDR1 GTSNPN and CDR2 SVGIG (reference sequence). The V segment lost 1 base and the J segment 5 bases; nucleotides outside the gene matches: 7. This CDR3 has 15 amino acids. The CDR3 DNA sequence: TGTGCCTGGAGTGCTGGGACAGGGGTTTGGTATGGCTACACCTTC. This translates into CAWSAGTGVWYGYTF.

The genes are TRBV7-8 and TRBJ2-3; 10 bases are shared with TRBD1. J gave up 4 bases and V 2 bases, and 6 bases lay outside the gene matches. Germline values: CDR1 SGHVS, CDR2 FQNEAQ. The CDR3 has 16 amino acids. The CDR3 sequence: CASSLTGQGGPDTQYF. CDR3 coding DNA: TGTGCCAGCAGCTTAACAGGACAGGGGGGGCCAGATACGCAGTATTTT. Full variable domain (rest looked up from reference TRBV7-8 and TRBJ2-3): GAGVSQSPRYKVAKRGQDVALRCDPISGHVSLFWYQQALGQGPEFLTYFQNEAQLDKSGLPSDRFFAERPEGSVSTLKIQRTQQEDSAVYLCASSLTGQGGPDTQYFGPGTRLTVL.

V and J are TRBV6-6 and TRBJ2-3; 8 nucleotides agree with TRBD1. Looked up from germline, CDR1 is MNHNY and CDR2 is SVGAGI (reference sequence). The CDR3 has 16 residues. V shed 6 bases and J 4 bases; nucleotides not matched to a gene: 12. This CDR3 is CASRPRDRRSPDTQYF. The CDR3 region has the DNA TGTGCCAGCAGGCCTCGGGACAGGAGGTCCCCAGATACGCAGTATTTT.

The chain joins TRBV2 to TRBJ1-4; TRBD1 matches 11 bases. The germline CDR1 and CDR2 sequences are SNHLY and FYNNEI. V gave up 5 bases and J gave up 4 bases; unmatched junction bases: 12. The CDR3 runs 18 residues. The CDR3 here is CASSTTGTGGIGNEKLFF. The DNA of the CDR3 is TGTGCCAGCAGTACGACCGGGACAGGGGGGATCGGTAATGAAAAACTGTTTTTT.

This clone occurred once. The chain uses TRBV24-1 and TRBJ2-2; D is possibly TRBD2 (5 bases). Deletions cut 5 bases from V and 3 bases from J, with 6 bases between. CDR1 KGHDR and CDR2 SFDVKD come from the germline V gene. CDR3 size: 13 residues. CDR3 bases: TGTGCCACCAGTGGAGCGGACACCGGGGAGCTGTTTTTT. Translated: CATSGADTGELFF.

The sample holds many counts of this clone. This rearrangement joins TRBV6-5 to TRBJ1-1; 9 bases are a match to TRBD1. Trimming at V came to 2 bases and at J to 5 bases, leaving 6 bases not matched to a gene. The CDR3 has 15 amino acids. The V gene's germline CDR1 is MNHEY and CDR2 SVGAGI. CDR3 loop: CASSYGDRAGTEAFF. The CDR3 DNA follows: TGTGCCAGCAGTTACGGGGACAGGGCGGGGACTGAAGCTTTCTTT.

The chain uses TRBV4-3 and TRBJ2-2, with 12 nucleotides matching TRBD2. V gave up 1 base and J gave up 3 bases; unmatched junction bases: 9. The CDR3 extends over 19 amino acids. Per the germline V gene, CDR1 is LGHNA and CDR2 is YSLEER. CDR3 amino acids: CASSQVLAGLAGYTGELFF. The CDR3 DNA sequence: TGCGCCAGCAGCCAAGTCCTAGCAGGACTAGCGGGGTACACCGGGGAGCTGTTTTTT.

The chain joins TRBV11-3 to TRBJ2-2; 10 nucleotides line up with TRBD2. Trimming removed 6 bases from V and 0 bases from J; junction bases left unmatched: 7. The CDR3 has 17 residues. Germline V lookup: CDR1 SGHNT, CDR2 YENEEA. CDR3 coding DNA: TGTGCCAGCAGGTCCTTAGCGGGAGGCCCGAACACCGGGGAGCTGTTTTTT. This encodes CASRSLAGGPNTGELFF.

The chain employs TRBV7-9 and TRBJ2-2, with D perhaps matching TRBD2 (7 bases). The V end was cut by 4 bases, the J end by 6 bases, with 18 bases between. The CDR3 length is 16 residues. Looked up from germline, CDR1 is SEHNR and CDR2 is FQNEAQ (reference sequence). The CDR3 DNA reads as TGTGCCAGCAGCTCCATTCCGGGGGGCGAGGCCGGGGAGCTGTTTTTT. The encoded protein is CASSSIPGGEAGELFF.

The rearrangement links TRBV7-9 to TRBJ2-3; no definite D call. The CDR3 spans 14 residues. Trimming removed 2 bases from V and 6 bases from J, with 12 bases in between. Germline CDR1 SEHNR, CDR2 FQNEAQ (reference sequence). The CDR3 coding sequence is TGTGCCAGCAGCTTAATGGTCGAGGTGGATACGCAGTATTTT. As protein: CASSLMVEVDTQYF. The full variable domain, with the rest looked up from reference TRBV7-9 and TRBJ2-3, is DTGVSQNPRHKITKRGQNVTFRCDPISEHNRLYWYRQTLGQGPEFLTYFQNEAQLEKSRLLSDRFSAERPKGSFSTLEIQRTEQGDSAMYLCASSLMVEVDTQYFGPGTRLTVL.